Given below is one TCR beta chain in context. The record originates from a study of CD8+ T cells in alopecia areata. Deletions cut 7 bases from V and 6 bases from J, with 14 bases between. The CDR3 spans 13 residues. Looked up from germline, CDR1 is SGHRS and CDR2 is YFSETQ. This sample's treatment: oral pan-JAK inhibitor, 5-10 mg twice daily. RNA was isolated and reverse transcribed to cDNA, the sequencing template. Clones were sequenced by immunoSEQ multiplex PCR, and TCRdb holds only the in-frame ones, with some missing. The sample consists of 210,000 or so clones, 66% of them appearing once. The sequences come from CD4+ T cells sorted from blood, collected at week 44, from a patient treated with tofacitinib. The sequence was obtained from a human donor with alopecia areata. The rearrangement links TRBV5-1 to TRBJ2-4, with a tentative D call TRBD1 (6 bases). CDR3 DNA sequence: TGCGCCAGCGGACCAGGGGCCTTAAACATTCAGTACTTC. Amino acids: CASGPGALNIQYF.